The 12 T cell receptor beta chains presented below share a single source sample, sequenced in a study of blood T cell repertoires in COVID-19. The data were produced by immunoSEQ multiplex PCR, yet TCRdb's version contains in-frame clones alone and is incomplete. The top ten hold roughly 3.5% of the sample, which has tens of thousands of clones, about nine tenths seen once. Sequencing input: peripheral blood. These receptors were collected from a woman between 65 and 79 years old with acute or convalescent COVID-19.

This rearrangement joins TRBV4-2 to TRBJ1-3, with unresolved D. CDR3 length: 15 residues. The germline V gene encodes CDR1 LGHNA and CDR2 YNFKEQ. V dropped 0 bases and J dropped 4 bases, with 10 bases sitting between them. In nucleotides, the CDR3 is TGTGCCAGCAGCCAAGACGGGGTGGCCGGAAACACCATATATTTT. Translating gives CASSQDGVAGNTIYF.

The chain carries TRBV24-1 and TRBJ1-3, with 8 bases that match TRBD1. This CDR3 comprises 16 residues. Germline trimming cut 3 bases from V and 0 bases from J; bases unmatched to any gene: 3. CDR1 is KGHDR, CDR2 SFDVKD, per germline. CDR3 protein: CATSDRQGSSGNTIYF. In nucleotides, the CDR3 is TGTGCCACCAGTGATAGACAGGGGAGCTCTGGAAACACCATATATTTT.

The CDR3 sequence: CAWSVLSEAFF. The CDR3 DNA follows: TGTGCCTGGAGTGTACTATCAGAAGCTTTCTTT. This chain uses TRBV30 with TRBJ1-1, with D hard to call. Trimming shortened V by 0 bases and J by 8 bases, and 7 bases separated the two germline ends. Per the germline V gene, CDR1 is GTSNPN and CDR2 is SVGIG (reference sequence). CDR3 size: 11 residues.

CDR3 amino acids: CASSTTSSYNEQFF. CDR3 coding DNA: TGTGCCAGCTCAACTACTAGCTCCTACAATGAGCAGTTCTTC. V usage is TRBV18 and J usage is TRBJ2-1; possibly TRBD2 for D (5 bases). This CDR3 is 14 amino acids long. Trimming removed 5 bases at V and 0 bases at J, with 8 bases between. Germline V gives CDR1 KGHSH, CDR2 LQKENI. Supplemented by reference TRBV18 and TRBJ2-1, the full variable domain reads NAGVMQNPRHLVRRRGQEARLRCSPMKGHSHVYWYRQLPEEGLKFMVYLQKENIIDESGMPKERFSAEFPKEGPSILRIQQVVRGDSAAYFCASSTTSSYNEQFFGPGTRLTVL.

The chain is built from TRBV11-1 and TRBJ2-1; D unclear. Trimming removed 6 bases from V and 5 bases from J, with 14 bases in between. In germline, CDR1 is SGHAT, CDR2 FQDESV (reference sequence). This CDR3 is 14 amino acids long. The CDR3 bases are TGTGCCAGCAGAGCTTCCACGGGTAACAATGAGCAGTTCTTC. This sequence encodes CASRASTGNNEQFF.

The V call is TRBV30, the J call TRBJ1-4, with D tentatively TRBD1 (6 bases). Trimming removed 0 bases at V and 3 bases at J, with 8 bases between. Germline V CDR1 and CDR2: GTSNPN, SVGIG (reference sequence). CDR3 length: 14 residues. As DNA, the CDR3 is TGTGCCTGGAGTGTAGGGGGGGCTAATGAAAAACTGTTTTTT. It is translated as CAWSVGGANEKLFF.

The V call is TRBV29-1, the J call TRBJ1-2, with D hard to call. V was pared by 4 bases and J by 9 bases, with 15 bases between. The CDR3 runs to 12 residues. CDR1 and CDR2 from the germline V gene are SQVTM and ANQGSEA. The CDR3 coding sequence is TGCAGCGTTGTTTACCCTCAGGCCCGCTACACCTTC. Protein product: CSVVYPQARYTF. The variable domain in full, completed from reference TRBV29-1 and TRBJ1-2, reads SAVISQKPSRDICQRGTSLTIQCQVDSQVTMMFWYRQQPGQSLTLIATANQGSEATYESGFVIDKFPISRPNLTFSTLTVSNMSPEDSSIYLCSVVYPQARYTFGSGTRLTVV.

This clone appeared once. The CDR3 DNA reads as TGTGCCAGCAGCCCGGACAGGGGGAATGGAAACACCATATATTTT. This translates into CASSPDRGNGNTIYF. The gene calls are TRBV5-6 and TRBJ1-3; the match to TRBD1 covers 10 bases. The CDR3 runs to 15 residues. The V and J ends lost 4 bases and 3 bases, in that order; junction bases with no gene match: 4. Germline V gene sequence: CDR1 SGHDT, CDR2 YYEEEE.

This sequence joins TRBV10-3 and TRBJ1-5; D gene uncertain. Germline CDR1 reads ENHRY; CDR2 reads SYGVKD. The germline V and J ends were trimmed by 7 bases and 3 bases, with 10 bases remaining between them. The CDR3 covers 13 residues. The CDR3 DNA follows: TGTGCCATCATGGAGGGCAACAATCAGCCCCAGCATTTT. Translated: CAIMEGNNQPQHF.

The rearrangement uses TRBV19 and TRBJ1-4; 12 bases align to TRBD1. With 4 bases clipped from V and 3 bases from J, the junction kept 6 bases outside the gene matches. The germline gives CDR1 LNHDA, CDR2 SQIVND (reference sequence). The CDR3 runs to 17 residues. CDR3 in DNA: TGTGCCAGTAGTAGAAAGGGACAGGGGGCGTCTAATGAAAAACTGTTTTTT. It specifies CASSRKGQGASNEKLFF.

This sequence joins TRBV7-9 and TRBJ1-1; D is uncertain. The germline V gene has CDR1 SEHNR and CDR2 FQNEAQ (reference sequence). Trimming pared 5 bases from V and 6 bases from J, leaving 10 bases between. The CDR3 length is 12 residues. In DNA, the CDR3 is TGTGCCAGCAGCGTAACAGAAGCTGAAGCTTTCTTT. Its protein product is CASSVTEAEAFF. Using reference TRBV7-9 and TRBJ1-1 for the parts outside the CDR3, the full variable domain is DTGVSQNPRHKITKRGQNVTFRCDPISEHNRLYWYRQTLGQGPEFLTYFQNEAQLEKSRLLSDRFSAERPKGSFSTLEIQRTEQGDSAMYLCASSVTEAEAFFGQGTRLTVV.

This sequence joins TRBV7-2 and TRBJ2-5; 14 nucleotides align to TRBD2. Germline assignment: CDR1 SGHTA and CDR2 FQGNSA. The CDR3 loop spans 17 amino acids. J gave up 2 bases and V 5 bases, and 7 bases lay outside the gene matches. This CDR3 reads CASSPAGLAGAQETQYF. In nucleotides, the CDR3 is TGTGCCAGCAGCCCGGCGGGACTAGCGGGGGCGCAAGAGACCCAGTACTTC. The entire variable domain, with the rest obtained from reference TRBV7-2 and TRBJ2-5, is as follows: GAGVSQSPSNKVTEKGKDVELRCDPISGHTALYWYRQSLGQGLEFLIYFQGNSAPDKSGLPSDRFSAERTGGSVSTLTIQRTQQEDSAVYLCASSPAGLAGAQETQYFGPGTRLLVL.